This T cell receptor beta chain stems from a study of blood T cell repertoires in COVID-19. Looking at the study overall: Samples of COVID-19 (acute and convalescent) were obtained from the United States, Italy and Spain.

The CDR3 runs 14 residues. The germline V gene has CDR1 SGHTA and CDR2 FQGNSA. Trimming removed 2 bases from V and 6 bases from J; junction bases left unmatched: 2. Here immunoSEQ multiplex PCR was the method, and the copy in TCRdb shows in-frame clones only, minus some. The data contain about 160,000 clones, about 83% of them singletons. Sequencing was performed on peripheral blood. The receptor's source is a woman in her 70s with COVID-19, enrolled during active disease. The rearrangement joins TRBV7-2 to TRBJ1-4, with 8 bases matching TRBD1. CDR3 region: CASSLQGADEKLFF. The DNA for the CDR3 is TGTGCCAGCAGCTTACAGGGGGCGGATGAAAAACTGTTTTTT.